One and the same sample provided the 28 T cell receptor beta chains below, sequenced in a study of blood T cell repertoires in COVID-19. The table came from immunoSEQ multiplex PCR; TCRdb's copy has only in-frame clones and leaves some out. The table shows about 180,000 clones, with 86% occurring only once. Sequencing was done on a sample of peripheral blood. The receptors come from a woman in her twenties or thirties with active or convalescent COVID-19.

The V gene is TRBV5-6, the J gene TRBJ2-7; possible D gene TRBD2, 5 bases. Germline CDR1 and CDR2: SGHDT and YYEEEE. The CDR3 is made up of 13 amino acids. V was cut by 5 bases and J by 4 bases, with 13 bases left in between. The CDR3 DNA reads TGTGCCAGCAGTACCGGGATTATGTACGAGCAGTACTTC. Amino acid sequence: CASSTGIMYEQYF.

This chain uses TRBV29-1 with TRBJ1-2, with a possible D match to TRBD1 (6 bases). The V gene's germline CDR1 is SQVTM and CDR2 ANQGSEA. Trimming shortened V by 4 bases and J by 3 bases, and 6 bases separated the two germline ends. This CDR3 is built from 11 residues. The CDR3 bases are TGCAGCGTTGGACAGGACTATGGCTACACCTTC. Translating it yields CSVGQDYGYTF. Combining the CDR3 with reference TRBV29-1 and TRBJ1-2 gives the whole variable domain SAVISQKPSRDICQRGTSLTIQCQVDSQVTMMFWYRQQPGQSLTLIATANQGSEATYESGFVIDKFPISRPNLTFSTLTVSNMSPEDSSIYLCSVGQDYGYTFGSGTRLTVV.

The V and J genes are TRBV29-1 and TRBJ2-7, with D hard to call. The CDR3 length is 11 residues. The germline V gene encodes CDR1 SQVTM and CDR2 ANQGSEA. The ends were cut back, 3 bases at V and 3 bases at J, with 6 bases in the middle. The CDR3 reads CSVDVSYEQYF. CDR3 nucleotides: TGCAGCGTTGATGTCAGCTACGAGCAGTACTTC.

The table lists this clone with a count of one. CDR3 sequence reads: CASSREATNEKLFF. DNA for the CDR3: TGCGCCAGCAGCCGGGAGGCAACTAATGAAAAACTGTTTTTT. The chain links TRBV5-1 to TRBJ1-4; D uncertain. From germline, CDR1 is SGHRS and CDR2 YFSETQ. This CDR3 has 14 amino acids. Trimming stripped 4 bases from V and 0 bases from J, with 7 bases between.

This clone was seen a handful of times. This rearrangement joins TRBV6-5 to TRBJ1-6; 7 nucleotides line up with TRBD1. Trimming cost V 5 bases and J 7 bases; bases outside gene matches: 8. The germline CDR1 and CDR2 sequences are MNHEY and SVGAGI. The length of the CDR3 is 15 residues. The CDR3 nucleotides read TGTGCCAGCAGTCCGATGGACAGGATGAATTCACCCCTCCACTTT. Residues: CASSPMDRMNSPLHF.

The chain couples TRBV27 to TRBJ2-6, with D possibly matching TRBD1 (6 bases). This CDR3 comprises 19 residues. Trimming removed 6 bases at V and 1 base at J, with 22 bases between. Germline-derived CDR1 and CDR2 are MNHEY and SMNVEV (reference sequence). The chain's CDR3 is CASSPRVRVQGSGANVLTF. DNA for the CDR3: TGTGCCAGCAGCCCGAGAGTCAGGGTACAGGGTTCTGGGGCCAACGTCCTGACTTTC.

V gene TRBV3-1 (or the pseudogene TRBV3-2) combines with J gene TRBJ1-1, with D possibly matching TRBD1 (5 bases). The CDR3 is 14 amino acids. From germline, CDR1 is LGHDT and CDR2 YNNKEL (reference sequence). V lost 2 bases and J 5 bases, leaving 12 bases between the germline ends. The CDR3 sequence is CASSQSDRATEAFF. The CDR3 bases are TGTGCCAGCAGCCAAAGTGACAGAGCTACTGAAGCTTTCTTT.

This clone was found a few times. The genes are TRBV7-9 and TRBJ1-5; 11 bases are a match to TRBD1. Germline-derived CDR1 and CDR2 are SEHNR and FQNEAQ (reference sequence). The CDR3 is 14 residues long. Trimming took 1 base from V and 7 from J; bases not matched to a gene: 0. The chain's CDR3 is CASSLGDRGQPQHF. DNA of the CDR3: TGTGCCAGCAGCTTAGGGGACAGGGGGCAGCCCCAGCATTTT.

CDR3 DNA: TGTGCCAGCGGGAGTTTGAGGGTTTACGAGCAGTACTTC. It codes for CASGSLRVYEQYF. The chain couples TRBV27 to TRBJ2-7, with a tentative D call TRBD2 (5 bases). Trimming removed 8 bases from V and 4 bases from J, with 15 bases in between. CDR3 size: 13 residues. Germline CDR1 reads MNHEY; CDR2 reads SMNVEV (reference sequence).

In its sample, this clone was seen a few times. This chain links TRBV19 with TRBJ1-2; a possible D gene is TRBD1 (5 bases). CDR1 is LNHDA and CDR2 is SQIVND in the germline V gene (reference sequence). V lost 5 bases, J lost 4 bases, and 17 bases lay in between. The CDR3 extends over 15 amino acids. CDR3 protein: CASSGRGVTFYGYTF. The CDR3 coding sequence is TGTGCCAGTAGTGGGCGGGGGGTTACCTTCTATGGCTACACCTTC. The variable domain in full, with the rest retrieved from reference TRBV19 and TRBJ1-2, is DGGITQSPKYLFRKEGQNVTLSCEQNLNHDAMYWYRQDPGQGLRLIYYSQIVNDFQKGDIAEGYSVSREKKESFPLTVTSAQKNPTAFYLCASSGRGVTFYGYTFGSGTRLTVV.

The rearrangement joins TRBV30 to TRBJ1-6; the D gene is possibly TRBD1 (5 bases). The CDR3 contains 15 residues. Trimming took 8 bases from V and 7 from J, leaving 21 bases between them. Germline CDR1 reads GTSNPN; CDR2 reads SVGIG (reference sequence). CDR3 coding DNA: TGTGCCCTGATCCGTAGTGGGGCGAGGAATTCACCCCTCCACTTT. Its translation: CALIRSGARNSPLHF.

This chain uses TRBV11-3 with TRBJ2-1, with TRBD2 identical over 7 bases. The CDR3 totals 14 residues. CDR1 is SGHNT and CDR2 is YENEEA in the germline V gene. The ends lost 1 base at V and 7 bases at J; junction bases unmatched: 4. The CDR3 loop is CASSLGGSGNEQFF. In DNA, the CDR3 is TGTGCCAGCAGCTTAGGCGGGAGTGGGAATGAGCAGTTCTTC.

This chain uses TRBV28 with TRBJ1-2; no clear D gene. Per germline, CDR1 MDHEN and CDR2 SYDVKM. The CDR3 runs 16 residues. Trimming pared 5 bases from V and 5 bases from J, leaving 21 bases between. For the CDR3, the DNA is TGTGCCAGCAGTCATACACGGTTGGCAGGCGCATATGGCTACACCTTC. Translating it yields CASSHTRLAGAYGYTF.

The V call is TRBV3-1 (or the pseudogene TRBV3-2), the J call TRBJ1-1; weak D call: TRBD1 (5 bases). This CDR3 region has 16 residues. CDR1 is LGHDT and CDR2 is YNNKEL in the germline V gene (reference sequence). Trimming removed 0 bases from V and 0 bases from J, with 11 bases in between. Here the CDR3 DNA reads TGTGCCAGCAGCCAAGATCTGGGGCGATTGAACACTGAAGCTTTCTTT. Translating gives CASSQDLGRLNTEAFF.

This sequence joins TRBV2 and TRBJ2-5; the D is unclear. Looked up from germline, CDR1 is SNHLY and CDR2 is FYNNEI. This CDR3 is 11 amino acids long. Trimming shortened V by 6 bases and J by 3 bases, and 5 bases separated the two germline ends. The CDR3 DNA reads TGTGCCAGCAGGGCAGAAGAGACCCAGTACTTC. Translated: CASRAEETQYF.

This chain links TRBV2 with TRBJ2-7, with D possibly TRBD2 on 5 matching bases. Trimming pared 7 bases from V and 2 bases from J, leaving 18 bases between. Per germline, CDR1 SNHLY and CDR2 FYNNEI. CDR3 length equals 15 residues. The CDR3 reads CASTLEGSATYEQYF. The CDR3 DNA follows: TGTGCCAGCACACTAGAGGGCAGCGCCACCTACGAGCAGTACTTC.

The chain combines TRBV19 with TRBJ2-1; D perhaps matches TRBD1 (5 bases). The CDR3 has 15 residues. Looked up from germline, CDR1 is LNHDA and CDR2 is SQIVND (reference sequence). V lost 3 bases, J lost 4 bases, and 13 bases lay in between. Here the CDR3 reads CASSILGGQYNEQFF. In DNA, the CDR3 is TGTGCCAGTAGTATCCTGGGCGGACAATACAATGAGCAGTTCTTC. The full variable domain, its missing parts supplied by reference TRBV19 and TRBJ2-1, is DGGITQSPKYLFRKEGQNVTLSCEQNLNHDAMYWYRQDPGQGLRLIYYSQIVNDFQKGDIAEGYSVSREKKESFPLTVTSAQKNPTAFYLCASSILGGQYNEQFFGPGTRLTVL.

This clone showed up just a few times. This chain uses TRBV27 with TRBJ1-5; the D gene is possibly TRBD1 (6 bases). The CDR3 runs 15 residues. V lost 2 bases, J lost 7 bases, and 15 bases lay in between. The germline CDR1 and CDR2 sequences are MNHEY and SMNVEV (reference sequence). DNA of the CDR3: TGTGCCAGCAGTTTAACGGGGGGGGCCGGACAGCCCCAGCATTTT. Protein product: CASSLTGGAGQPQHF.

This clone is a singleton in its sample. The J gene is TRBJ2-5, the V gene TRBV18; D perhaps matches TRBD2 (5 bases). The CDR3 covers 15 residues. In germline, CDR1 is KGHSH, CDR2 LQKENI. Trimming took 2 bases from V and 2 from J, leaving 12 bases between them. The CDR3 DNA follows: TGTGCCAGCTCACCAGGTAGCGCGATACAAGAGACCCAGTACTTC. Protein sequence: CASSPGSAIQETQYF.

The CDR3 DNA reads TGTGCCAGCGGGGACAGGGGGCTTGTGATGGAAAAACTGTTTTTT. Translation gives CASGDRGLVMEKLFF. The rearrangement joins TRBV6-5 to TRBJ1-4, with 12 positions matching TRBD1. Per germline, CDR1 MNHEY and CDR2 SVGAGI. The length of the CDR3 is 15 residues. V was clipped by 8 bases and J by 8 bases; unmatched bases: 9.

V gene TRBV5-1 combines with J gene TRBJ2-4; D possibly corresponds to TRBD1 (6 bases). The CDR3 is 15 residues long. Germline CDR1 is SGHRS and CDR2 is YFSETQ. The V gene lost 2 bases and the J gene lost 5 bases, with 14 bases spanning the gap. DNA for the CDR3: TGCGCCAGCAGCTTATCGGACAGCCACCAAAACATTCAGTACTTC. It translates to CASSLSDSHQNIQYF.

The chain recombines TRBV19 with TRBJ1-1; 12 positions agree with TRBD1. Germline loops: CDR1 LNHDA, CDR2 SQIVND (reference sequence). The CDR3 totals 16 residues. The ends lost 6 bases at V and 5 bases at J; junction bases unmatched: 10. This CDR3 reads CASRDHRDRGQTEAFF. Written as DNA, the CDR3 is TGTGCCAGTAGAGACCACCGGGACAGGGGGCAGACTGAAGCTTTCTTT.

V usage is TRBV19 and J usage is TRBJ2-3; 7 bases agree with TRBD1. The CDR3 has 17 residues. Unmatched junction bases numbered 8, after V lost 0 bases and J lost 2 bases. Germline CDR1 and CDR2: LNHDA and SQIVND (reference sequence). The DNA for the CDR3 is TGTGCCAGTAGTATAGATCCCCCAGGGGGTTTCACAGATACGCAGTATTTT. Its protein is CASSIDPPGGFTDTQYF.

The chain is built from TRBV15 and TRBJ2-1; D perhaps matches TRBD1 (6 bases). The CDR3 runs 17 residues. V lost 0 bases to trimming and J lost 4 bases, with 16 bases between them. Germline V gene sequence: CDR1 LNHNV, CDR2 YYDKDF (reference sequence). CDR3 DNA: TGTGCCACCAGCAGAGACCCGGACAGCTCTATTTACAATGAGCAGTTCTTC. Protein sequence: CATSRDPDSSIYNEQFF.

The CDR3 sequence: CASYGGNSYNEQFF. The DNA of the CDR3 is TGTGCCAGCTACGGCGGTAACTCCTACAATGAGCAGTTCTTC. The V call is TRBV19, the J call TRBJ2-1; D is ambiguous. Germline V gene sequence: CDR1 LNHDA, CDR2 SQIVND (reference sequence). Trimming removed 9 bases at V and 0 bases at J, with 12 bases between. CDR3 length: 14 residues.

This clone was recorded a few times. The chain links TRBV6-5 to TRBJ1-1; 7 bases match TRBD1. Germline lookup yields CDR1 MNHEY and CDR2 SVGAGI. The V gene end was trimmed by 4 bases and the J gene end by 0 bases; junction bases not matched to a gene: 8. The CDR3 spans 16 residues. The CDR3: CASSWDRTGMNTEAFF. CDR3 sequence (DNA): TGTGCCAGCAGTTGGGACCGGACAGGAATGAACACTGAAGCTTTCTTT.

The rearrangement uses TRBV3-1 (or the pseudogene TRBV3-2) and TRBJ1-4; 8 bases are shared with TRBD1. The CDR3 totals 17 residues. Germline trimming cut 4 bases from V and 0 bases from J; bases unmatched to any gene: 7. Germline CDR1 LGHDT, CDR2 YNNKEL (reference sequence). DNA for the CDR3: TGTGCCAGCAGCCTAAATGACAGGGGCGCAACTAATGAAAAACTGTTTTTT. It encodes CASSLNDRGATNEKLFF.

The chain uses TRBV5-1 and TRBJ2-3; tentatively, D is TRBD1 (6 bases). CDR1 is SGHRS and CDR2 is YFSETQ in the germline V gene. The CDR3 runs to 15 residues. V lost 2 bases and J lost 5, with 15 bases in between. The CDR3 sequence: CASSLAAGAVDTQYF. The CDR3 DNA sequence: TGCGCCAGCAGCTTAGCTGCAGGGGCGGTAGATACGCAGTATTTT.